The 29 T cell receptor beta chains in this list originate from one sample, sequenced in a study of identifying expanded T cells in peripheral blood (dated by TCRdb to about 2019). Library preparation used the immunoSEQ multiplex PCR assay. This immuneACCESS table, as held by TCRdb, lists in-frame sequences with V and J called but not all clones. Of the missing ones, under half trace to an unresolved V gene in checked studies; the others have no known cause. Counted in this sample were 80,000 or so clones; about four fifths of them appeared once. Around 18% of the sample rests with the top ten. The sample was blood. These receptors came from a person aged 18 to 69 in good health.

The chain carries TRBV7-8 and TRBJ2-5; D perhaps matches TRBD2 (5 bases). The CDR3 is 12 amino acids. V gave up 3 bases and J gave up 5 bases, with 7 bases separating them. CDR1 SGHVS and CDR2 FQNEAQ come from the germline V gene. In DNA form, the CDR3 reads TGTGCCAGCAGCTTCGGAGGTGAGACCCAGTACTTC. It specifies CASSFGGETQYF. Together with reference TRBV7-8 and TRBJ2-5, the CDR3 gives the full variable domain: GAGVSQSPRYKVAKRGQDVALRCDPISGHVSLFWYQQALGQGPEFLTYFQNEAQLDKSGLPSDRFFAERPEGSVSTLKIQRTQQEDSAVYLCASSFGGETQYFGPGTRLLVL.

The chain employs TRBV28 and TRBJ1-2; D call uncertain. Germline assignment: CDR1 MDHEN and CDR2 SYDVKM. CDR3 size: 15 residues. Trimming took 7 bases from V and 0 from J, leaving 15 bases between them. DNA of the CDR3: TGTGCCAGCAACACCGGGCCCAGCACTAACTATGGCTACACCTTC. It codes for CASNTGPSTNYGYTF.

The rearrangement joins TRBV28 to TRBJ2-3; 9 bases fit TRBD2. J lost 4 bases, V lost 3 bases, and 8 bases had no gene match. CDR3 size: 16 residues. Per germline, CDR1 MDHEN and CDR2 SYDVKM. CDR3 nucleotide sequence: TGTGCCAGCAGTTTCCTAGCGGGGAAAATGGCAGATACGCAGTATTTT. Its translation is CASSFLAGKMADTQYF. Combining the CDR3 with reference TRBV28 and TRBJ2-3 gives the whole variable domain DVKVTQSSRYLVKRTGEKVFLECVQDMDHENMFWYRQDPGLGLRLIYFSYDVKMKEKGDIPEGYSVSREKKERFSLILESASTNQTSMYLCASSFLAGKMADTQYFGPGTRLTVL.

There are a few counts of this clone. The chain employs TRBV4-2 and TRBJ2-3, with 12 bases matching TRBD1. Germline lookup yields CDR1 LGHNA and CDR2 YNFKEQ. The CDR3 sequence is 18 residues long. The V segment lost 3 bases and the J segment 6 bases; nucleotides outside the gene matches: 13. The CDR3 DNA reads TGTGCCAGCAGCCAGAAGACGACTCCGGGACAGGGGGCGGATACGCAGTATTTT. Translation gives CASSQKTTPGQGADTQYF.

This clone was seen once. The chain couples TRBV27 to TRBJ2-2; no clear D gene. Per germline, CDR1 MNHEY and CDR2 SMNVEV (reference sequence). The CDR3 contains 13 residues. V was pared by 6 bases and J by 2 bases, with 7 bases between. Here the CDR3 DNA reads TGTGCCAGCAGGTCCACAAACACCGGGGAGCTGTTTTTT. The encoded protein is CASRSTNTGELFF.

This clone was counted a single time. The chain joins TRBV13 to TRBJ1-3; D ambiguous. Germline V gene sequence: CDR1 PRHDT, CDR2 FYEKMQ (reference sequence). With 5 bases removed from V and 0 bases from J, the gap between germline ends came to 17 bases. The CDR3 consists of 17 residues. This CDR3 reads CASSPPAGWSSGNTIYF. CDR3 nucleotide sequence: TGTGCCAGCAGCCCCCCCGCGGGCTGGTCCTCTGGAAACACCATATATTTT.

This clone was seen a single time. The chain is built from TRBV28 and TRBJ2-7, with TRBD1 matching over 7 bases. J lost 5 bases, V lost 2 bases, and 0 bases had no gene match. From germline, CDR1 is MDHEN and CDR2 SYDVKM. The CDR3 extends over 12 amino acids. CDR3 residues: CASSLQGDEQYF. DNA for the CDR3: TGTGCCAGCAGTTTACAGGGGGACGAGCAGTACTTC.

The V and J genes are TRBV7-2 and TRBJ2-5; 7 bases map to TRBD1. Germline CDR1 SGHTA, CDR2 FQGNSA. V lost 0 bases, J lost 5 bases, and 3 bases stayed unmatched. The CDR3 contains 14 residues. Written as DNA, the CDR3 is TGTGCCAGCAGCTTAGCAGGGGGCTGGGAGACCCAGTACTTC. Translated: CASSLAGGWETQYF.

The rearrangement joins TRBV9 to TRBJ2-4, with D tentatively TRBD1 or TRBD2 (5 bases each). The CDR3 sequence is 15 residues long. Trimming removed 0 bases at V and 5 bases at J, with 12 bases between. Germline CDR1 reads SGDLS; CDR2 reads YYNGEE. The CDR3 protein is CASSVEAGRENIQYF. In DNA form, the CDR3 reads TGTGCCAGCAGCGTAGAGGCAGGGAGAGAAAACATTCAGTACTTC.

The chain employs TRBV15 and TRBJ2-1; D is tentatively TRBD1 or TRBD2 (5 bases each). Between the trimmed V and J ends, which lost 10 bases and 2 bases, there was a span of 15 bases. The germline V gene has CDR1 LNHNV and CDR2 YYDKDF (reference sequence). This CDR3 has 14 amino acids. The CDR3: CASTRDLTYNEQFF. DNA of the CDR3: TGTGCCAGCACTCGGGACCTCACCTACAATGAGCAGTTCTTC.

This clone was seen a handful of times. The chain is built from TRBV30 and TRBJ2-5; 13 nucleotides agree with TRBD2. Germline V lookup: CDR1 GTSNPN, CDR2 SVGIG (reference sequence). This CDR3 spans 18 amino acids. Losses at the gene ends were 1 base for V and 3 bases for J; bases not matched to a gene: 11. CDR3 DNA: TGTGCCTGGAGTGAGTCCTACTCCGGGACTAGCGGGAAAGAGACCCAGTACTTC. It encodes CAWSESYSGTSGKETQYF.

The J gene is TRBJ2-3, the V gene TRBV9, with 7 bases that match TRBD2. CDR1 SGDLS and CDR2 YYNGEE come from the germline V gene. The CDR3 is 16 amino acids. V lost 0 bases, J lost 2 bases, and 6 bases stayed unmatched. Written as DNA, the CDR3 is TGTGCCAGCAGCGTAGGGGTCCAGCGGGACACAGATACGCAGTATTTT. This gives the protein CASSVGVQRDTDTQYF.

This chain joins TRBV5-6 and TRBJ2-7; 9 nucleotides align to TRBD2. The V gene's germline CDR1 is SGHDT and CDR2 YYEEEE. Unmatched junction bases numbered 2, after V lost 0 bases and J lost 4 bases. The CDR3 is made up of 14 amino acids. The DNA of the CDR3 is TGTGCCAGCAGCTTGGTAGCGGGAGTTTACGAGCAGTACTTC. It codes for CASSLVAGVYEQYF.

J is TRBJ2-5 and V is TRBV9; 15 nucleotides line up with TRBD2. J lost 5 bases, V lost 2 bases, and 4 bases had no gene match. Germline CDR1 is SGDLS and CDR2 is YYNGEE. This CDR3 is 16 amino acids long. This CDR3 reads CASSVSGLAGGETQYF. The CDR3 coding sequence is TGTGCCAGCAGCGTCTCCGGACTAGCGGGAGGGGAGACCCAGTACTTC.

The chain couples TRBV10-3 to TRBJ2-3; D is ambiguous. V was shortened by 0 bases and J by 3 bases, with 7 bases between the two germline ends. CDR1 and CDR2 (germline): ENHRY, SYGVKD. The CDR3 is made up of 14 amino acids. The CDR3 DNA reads TGTGCCATCAGTGAGTCTAGTCAGACAGATACGCAGTATTTT. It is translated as CAISESSQTDTQYF.

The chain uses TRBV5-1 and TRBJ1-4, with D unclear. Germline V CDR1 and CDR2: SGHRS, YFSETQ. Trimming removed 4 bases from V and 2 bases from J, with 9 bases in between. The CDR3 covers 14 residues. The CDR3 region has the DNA TGCGCCAGCAGCACCGACACGACTAATGAAAAACTGTTTTTT. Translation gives CASSTDTTNEKLFF.

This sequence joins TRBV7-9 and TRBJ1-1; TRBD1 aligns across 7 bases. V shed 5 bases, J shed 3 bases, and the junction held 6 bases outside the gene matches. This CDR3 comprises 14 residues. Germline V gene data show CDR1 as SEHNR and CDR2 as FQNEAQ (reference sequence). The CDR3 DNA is TGTGCCAGCAGCCAAGGACAGGCAGACACTGAAGCTTTCTTT. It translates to CASSQGQADTEAFF.

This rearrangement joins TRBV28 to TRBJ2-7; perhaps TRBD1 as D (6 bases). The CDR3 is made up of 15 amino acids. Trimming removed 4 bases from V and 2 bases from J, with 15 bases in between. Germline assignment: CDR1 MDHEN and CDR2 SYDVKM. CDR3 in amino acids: CASSSPGDAAYEQYF. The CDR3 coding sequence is TGTGCCAGCAGTTCGCCAGGGGACGCGGCCTACGAGCAGTACTTC.

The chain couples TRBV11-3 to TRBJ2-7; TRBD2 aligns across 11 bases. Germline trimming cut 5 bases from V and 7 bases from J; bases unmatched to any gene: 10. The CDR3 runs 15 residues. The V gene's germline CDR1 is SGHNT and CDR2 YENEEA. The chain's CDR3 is CASSLTGTSGNEQYF. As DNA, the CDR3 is TGTGCCAGCAGCCTAACCGGGACTAGCGGTAATGAGCAGTACTTC. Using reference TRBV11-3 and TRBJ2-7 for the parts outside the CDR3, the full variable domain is EAGVVQSPRYKIIEKKQPVAFWCNPISGHNTLYWYLQNLGQGPELLIRYENEEAVDDSQLPKDRFSAERLKGVDSTLKIQPAELGDSAVYLCASSLTGTSGNEQYFGPGTRLTVT.

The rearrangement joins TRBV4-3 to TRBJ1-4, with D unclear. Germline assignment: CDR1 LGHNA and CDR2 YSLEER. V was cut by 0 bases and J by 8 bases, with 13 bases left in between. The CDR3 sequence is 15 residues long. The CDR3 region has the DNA TGCGCCAGCAGCCAAGATAATAGGGTCGAAGAAAAACTGTTTTTT. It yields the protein CASSQDNRVEEKLFF.

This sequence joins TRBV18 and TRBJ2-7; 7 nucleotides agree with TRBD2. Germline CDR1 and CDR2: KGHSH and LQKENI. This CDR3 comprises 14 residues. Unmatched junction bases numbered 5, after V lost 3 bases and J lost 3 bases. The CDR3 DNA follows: TGTGCCAGCTCACCTTCCGGGGGGAACTACGAGCAGTACTTC. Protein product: CASSPSGGNYEQYF.

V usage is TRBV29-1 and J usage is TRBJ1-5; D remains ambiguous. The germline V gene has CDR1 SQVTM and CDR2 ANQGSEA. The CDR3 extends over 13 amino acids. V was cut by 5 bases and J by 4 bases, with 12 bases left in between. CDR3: CSVSGNGNQPQHF. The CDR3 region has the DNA TGCAGCGTTTCGGGGAACGGTAATCAGCCCCAGCATTTT.

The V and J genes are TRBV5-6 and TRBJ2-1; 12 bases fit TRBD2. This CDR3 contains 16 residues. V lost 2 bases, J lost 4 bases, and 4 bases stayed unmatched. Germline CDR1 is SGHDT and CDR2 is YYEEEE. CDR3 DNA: TGTGCCAGCAGCTTTCGGACTAGCGGGATATACAATGAGCAGTTCTTC. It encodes CASSFRTSGIYNEQFF.

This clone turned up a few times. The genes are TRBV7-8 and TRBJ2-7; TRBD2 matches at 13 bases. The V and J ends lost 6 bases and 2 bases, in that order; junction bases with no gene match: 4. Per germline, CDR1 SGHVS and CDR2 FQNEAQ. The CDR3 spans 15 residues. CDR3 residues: CASSSTSGGTYEQYF. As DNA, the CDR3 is TGTGCCAGCAGTTCGACTAGCGGGGGGACCTACGAGCAGTACTTC.

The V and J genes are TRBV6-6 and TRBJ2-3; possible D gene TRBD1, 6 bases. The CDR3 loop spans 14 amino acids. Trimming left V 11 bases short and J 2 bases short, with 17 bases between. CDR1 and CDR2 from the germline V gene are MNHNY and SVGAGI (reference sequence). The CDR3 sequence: CAARGQGHTDTQYF. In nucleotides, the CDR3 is TGTGCCGCCCGGGGCCAGGGACACACAGATACGCAGTATTTT.

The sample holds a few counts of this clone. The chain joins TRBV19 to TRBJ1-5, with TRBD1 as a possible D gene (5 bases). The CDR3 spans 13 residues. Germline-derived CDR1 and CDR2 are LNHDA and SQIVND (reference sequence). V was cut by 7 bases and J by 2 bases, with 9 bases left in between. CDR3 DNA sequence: TGTGCCAGTAAGGGGCAGGGCAATCAGCCCCAGCATTTT. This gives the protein CASKGQGNQPQHF. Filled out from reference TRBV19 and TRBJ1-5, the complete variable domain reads DGGITQSPKYLFRKEGQNVTLSCEQNLNHDAMYWYRQDPGQGLRLIYYSQIVNDFQKGDIAEGYSVSREKKESFPLTVTSAQKNPTAFYLCASKGQGNQPQHFGDGTRLSIL.

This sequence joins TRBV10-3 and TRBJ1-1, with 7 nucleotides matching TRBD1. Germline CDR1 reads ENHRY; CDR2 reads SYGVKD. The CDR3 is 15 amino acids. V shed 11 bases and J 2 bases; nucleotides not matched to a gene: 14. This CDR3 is CAVKDPGQINTEAFF. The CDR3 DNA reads TGTGCCGTAAAAGATCCGGGACAGATAAACACTGAAGCTTTCTTT.

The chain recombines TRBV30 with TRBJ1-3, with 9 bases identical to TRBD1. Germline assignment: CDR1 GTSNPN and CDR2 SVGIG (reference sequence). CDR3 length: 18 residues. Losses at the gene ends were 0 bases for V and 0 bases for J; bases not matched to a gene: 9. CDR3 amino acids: CAWSVQPQGAHSGNTIYF. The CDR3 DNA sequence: TGTGCCTGGAGTGTACAACCACAGGGGGCCCACTCTGGAAACACCATATATTTT.

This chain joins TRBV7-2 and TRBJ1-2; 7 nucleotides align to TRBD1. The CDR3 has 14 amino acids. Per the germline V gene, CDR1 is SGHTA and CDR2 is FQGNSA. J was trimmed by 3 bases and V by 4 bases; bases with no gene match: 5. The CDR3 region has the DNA TGTGCCAGCAGCTCATACAGGGGCCACTATGGCTACACCTTC. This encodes CASSSYRGHYGYTF.